This TCR beta chain stems from a study of shared clonotypes between healthy human individuals. Across the study: Each donor contributed plates that comprised three CD4 naive, three CD4 memory, two CD8 naive and one CD8 memory.

Assay: immunoSEQ multiplex PCR; the TCRdb copy retains only in-frame clones and omits some. The sample lists about 2.1 million clones; 93% were seen once. Naive CD8 cells comprised CD45RO-negative, CCR7-positively selected cells, excluding terminally differentiated effector memory CD45RA+ cells. Points on this clone: Antigen specificity is unknown.

Broader study findings: Compared with clonotypes that all four donors shared, non-shared clonotypes had lower generation probabilities. In several donors, about 5% of naive CD4 clonotypes appeared in common. Relative to memory subsets, naive subsets generally showed larger estimated richness.

This CDR3 is built from 15 residues. Trimming shortened V by 4 bases and J by 2 bases, and 15 bases separated the two germline ends. Germline CDR1 reads SEHNR; CDR2 reads FQNEAQ (reference sequence). The material sequenced was naive CD8+ T cells from PBMCs. The rearrangement uses TRBV7-9 and TRBJ2-7; D call uncertain. The sequence derives from a man aged 18 to 30 in good health. Some clones in this sample may be carry-over from other donors' samples. The CDR3 loop is CASSSSTRNAYEQYF. The CDR3 coding sequence is TGTGCCAGCAGCTCCTCGACCCGAAACGCCTACGAGCAGTACTTC.